This TCR beta chain was recovered during a study of blood T cell repertoires in COVID-19. The overall study: Sites across the United States, Italy and Spain contributed samples from acute and convalescent COVID-19. T cells, B-cell-depleted T cells, or PBMCs provided the cDNA or gDNA that served as material.

Germline assignment: CDR1 LGHDT and CDR2 YNNKEL (reference sequence). The CDR3 totals 14 residues. Trimming removed 5 bases from V and 3 bases from J, with 14 bases in between. Original methodology: The assay estimated nucleated cells by amplifying reference gene primers. The protocol was immunoSEQ multiplex PCR, while the TCRdb copy is restricted to in-frame clones and leaves out a portion. D and trimming come from the DNA, and the V and J calls and clone size come from that table. The table lists approximately 300,000 clones, 65% to 90% of them singletons. The age range of participants was about 18 to 100 years, with residence in more than 20 US areas.

The chain employs TRBV3-1 (or the pseudogene TRBV3-2) and TRBJ2-7, with D unresolved. This TCR was sampled from a woman aged 18-35 years who had recovered from COVID-19. The specimen sequenced was PBMCs or T cells enriched from blood (not recorded which). CDR3 loop: CASSAATANYEQYF. As DNA, the CDR3 is TGTGCCAGCAGCGCAGCGACTGCGAACTACGAGCAGTACTTC.